This T cell receptor beta chain was recovered during a study of beta chain features in type 1 diabetes. Overall study: Patients were similar to healthy donors in age and gender (as well as in cell yields). The number of sorted cells examined across all samples was under 130,000,000.

Every bit of the isolated RNA underwent reverse transcription, so sequencing read expressed TCRB transcripts. Using immunoSEQ multiplex PCR, the repertoire was profiled, and TCRdb retains in-frame clones only, with some absent. Of 430,000 or so clones listed, roughly an eighth were seen once; the top ten hold about 0.045%. It was via CD45RO/CCR7/CD25/CD127/CD95/CD27 that CD4+ naive, central memory, regulatory and stem cell-like memory cells were sorted. This clone was counted a few times. Its antigen is as yet unknown. Study findings and constraints: Patients with type 1 diabetes showed fewer VDJ junction insertions and more deletions.

Germline values: CDR1 LGHNA, CDR2 YSLEER. This CDR3 is built from 15 residues. Trimming shortened V by 3 bases and J by 6 bases, and 16 bases separated the two germline ends. The rearrangement links TRBV4-3 to TRBJ2-3, with D uncertain. The clonotype originates from a woman under 30 in good health. The source material was naive CD4+ T cells from blood. Written as DNA, the CDR3 is TGCGCCAGCAGCCAGGTTAGATCGATTCTGGATACGCAGTATTTT. Encoded protein: CASSQVRSILDTQYF.